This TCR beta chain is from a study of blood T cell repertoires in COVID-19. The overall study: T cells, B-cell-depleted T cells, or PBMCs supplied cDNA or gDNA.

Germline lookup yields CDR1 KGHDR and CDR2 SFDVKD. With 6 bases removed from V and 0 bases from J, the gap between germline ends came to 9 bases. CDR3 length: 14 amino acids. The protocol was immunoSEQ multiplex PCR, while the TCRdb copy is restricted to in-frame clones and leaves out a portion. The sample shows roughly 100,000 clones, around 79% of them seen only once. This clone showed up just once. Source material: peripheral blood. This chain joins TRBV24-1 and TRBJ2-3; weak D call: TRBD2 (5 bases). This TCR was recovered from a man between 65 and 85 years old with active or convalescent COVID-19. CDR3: CATSLAPSTDTQYF. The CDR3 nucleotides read TGTGCCACCAGTCTAGCACCTAGCACAGATACGCAGTATTTT.